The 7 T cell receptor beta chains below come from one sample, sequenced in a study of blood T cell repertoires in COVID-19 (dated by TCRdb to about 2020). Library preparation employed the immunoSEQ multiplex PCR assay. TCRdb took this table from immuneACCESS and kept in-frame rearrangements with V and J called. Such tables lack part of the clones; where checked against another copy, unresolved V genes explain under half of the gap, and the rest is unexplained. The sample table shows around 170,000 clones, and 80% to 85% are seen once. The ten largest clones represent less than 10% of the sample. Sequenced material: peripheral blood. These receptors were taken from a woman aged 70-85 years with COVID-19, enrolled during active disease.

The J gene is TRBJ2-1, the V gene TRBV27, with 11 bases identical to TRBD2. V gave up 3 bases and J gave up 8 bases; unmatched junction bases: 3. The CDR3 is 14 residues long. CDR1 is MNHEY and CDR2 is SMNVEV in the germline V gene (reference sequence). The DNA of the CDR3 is TGTGCCAGCAGTTTTAGCGGGAGGGAGGATGAGCAGTTCTTC. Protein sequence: CASSFSGREDEQFF.

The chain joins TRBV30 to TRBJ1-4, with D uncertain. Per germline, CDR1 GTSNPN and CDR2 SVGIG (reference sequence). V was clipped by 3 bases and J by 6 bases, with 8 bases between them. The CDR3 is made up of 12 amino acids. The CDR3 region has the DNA TGTGCCTGGAGGGCCGGGGATGAAAAACTGTTTTTT. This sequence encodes CAWRAGDEKLFF.

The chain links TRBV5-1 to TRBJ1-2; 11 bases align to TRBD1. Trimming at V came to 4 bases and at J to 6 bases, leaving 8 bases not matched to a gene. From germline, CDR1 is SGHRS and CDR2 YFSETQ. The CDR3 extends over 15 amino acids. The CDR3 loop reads CASSPGGTGGDGYTF. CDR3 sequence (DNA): TGCGCCAGCAGCCCCGGGGGGACAGGGGGTGATGGCTACACCTTC.

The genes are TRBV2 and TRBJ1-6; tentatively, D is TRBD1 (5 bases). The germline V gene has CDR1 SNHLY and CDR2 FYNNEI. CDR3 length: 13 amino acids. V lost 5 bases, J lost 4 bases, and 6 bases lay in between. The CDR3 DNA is TGTGCCAGCAGTTCAGGGTATAATTCACCCCTCCACTTT. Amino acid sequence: CASSSGYNSPLHF.

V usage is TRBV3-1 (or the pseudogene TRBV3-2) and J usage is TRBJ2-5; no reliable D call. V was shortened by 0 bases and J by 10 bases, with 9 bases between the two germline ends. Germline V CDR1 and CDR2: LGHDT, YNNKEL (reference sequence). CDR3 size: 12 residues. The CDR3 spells CASSQEDTSQYF. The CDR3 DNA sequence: TGTGCCAGCAGCCAAGAAGACACGAGCCAGTACTTC.

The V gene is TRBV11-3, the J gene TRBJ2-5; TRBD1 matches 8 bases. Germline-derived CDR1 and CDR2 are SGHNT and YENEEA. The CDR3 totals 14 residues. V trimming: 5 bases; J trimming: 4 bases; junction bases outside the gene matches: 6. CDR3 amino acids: CASSASGGPETQYF. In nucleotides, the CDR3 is TGTGCCAGCAGCGCTTCAGGGGGCCCAGAGACCCAGTACTTC.

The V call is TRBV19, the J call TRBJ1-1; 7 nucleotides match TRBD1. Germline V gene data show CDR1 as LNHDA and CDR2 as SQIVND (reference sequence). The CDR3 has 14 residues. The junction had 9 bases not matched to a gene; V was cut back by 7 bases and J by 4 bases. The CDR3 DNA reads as TGTGCCAGTACCTCTCAGGGGGTTGGCACTGAAGCTTTCTTT. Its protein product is CASTSQGVGTEAFF.